These 22 T cell receptor beta chains were sequenced from one sample in a study of blood T cell repertoires in COVID-19. Measured with immunoSEQ multiplex PCR; TCRdb has only the in-frame clones, and not every one. The table includes roughly 60,000 clones, 70% to 85% detected once. Input material: peripheral blood. The receptors stem from a man aged 55 to 70 with acute or convalescent COVID-19.

This sequence joins TRBV7-9 and TRBJ2-5; 7 bases match TRBD1. The CDR3 covers 15 residues. Losses at the gene ends were 8 bases for V and 1 base for J; bases not matched to a gene: 10. Germline V gives CDR1 SEHNR, CDR2 FQNEAQ (reference sequence). The DNA for the CDR3 is TGTGCCAGCGGGGTTGGACAGGCGTTCCAAGAGACCCAGTACTTC. It yields the protein CASGVGQAFQETQYF. The full variable domain, its missing parts supplied by reference TRBV7-9 and TRBJ2-5, is DTGVSQNPRHKITKRGQNVTFRCDPISEHNRLYWYRQTLGQGPEFLTYFQNEAQLEKSRLLSDRFSAERPKGSFSTLEIQRTEQGDSAMYLCASGVGQAFQETQYFGPGTRLLVL.

The chain uses TRBV5-4 and TRBJ1-2; the D gene is possibly TRBD1 (5 bases). V lost 4 bases and J 4 bases, leaving 17 bases between the germline ends. This CDR3 spans 15 amino acids. Germline-derived CDR1 and CDR2 are SGHNT and YYREEE (reference sequence). The CDR3 region is CASSPLGGGGYGYTF. DNA of the CDR3: TGTGCCAGCAGCCCTTTAGGCGGGGGGGGCTATGGCTACACCTTC.

CDR3 in DNA: TGCGCCAGCTTTAAGACAGGGCAGGACGAGCAGTACTTC. Translation: CASFKTGQDEQYF. The chain carries TRBV5-1 and TRBJ2-7; 7 bases fit TRBD1. The CDR3 consists of 13 residues. V lost 7 bases and J lost 5; bases outside the gene matches: 9. Germline loops: CDR1 SGHRS, CDR2 YFSETQ.

This clone has a single count. The chain has TRBV9 and TRBJ1-1; 7 positions agree with TRBD1. Germline V gene sequence: CDR1 SGDLS, CDR2 YYNGEE. The length of the CDR3 is 14 residues. V lost 4 bases to trimming and J lost 6 bases; unmatched junction nucleotides: 9. In DNA form, the CDR3 reads TGTGCCAGCAGCTTAATGACAGGGTTATCTGAAGCTTTCTTT. This translates into CASSLMTGLSEAFF.

The rearrangement joins TRBV11-2 to TRBJ1-1; D is undetermined. V gave up 2 bases and J gave up 3 bases, with 10 bases separating them. The CDR3 contains 14 residues. From germline, CDR1 is SGHAT and CDR2 FQNNGV. Written as DNA, the CDR3 is TGTGCCAGCAGCTTAAAAAGCGGTGACACTGAAGCTTTCTTT. Residues: CASSLKSGDTEAFF.

This clone was found once. This chain links TRBV5-1 with TRBJ1-1, with 11 bases matching TRBD1. The CDR3 spans 15 residues. Trimming took 3 bases from V and 4 from J; bases not matched to a gene: 5. The germline CDR1 and CDR2 sequences are SGHRS and YFSETQ. The CDR3 loop is CASSWTGGVGTEAFF. As DNA, the CDR3 is TGCGCCAGCAGCTGGACAGGGGGCGTCGGCACTGAAGCTTTCTTT.

CDR3 DNA sequence: TGCGCCAGCAGCCCCTCTAAGGGGGGGGGAGAGACCCAGTACTTC. This translates into CASSPSKGGGETQYF. The chain carries TRBV5-1 and TRBJ2-5, with a weak D call TRBD2 (7 bases). Deletions cut 4 bases from V and 4 bases from J, with 17 bases between. CDR3 size: 15 residues. Germline assignment: CDR1 SGHRS and CDR2 YFSETQ. Variable domain in full (rest from reference TRBV5-1 and TRBJ2-5): KAGVTQTPRYLIKTRGQQVTLSCSPISGHRSVSWYQQTPGQGLQFLFEYFSETQRNKGNFPGRFSGRQFSNSRSEMNVSTLELGDSALYLCASSPSKGGGETQYFGPGTRLLVL.

The rearrangement joins TRBV19 to TRBJ2-4, with TRBD1 matching over 7 bases. From germline, CDR1 is LNHDA and CDR2 SQIVND (reference sequence). The CDR3 totals 18 residues. V shed 1 base, J shed 0 bases, and the junction held 9 bases outside the gene matches. The CDR3 DNA reads TGTGCCAGTAGTATAGGGGCTGGGACAGCCTTAGCCAAAAACATTCAGTACTTC. Its translation is CASSIGAGTALAKNIQYF.

The chain has TRBV5-6 and TRBJ1-5; D is unresolved. V was cut by 0 bases and J by 0 bases, with 10 bases left in between. The germline V gene has CDR1 SGHDT and CDR2 YYEEEE. CDR3 length: 16 amino acids. CDR3: CASSLAGVNSNQPQHF. DNA for the CDR3: TGTGCCAGCAGCTTGGCCGGGGTGAATAGCAATCAGCCCCAGCATTTT.

The chain has TRBV6-5 and TRBJ2-7; a weak D match, TRBD1 (5 bases). V lost 0 bases, J lost 3 bases, and 12 bases lay in between. Germline CDR1 and CDR2: MNHEY and SVGAGI. The CDR3 covers 15 residues. This chain's CDR3 is CASSYSIGAHYEQYF. The DNA for the CDR3 is TGTGCCAGCAGTTACTCGATAGGGGCCCACTACGAGCAGTACTTC.

This clone appeared a few times. The chain is built from TRBV6-1 and TRBJ1-1; 9 bases line up with TRBD1. This CDR3 has 14 amino acids. Germline V gives CDR1 MNHNS, CDR2 SASEGT. Losses at the gene ends were 2 bases for V and 10 bases for J; bases not matched to a gene: 8. The CDR3 nucleotides read TGTGCCAGCAGTGAAAAGGTCGCGACAGGGGGAGCTTTCTTT. Protein product: CASSEKVATGGAFF.

This rearrangement joins TRBV27 to TRBJ2-7, with 8 bases lining up with TRBD2. With 6 bases clipped from V and 3 bases from J, the junction kept 10 bases outside the gene matches. Germline V CDR1 and CDR2: MNHEY, SMNVEV (reference sequence). The CDR3 length is 15 residues. The CDR3 DNA is TGTGCCAGCAGCCCATCCGGGACTAGATACTACGAGCAGTACTTC. Translating gives CASSPSGTRYYEQYF.

The J gene is TRBJ1-6, the V gene TRBV7-2; D not resolved. Trimming took 2 bases from V and 10 from J, leaving 9 bases between them. The CDR3 runs 13 residues. Germline V CDR1 and CDR2: SGHTA, FQGNSA. For the CDR3, the DNA is TGTGCCAGCAGCTTACAGGTGCCCTCACCCCTCCACTTT. This translates into CASSLQVPSPLHF.

This sequence joins TRBV7-6 and TRBJ2-3; 10 nucleotides agree with TRBD2. Trimming at V came to 3 bases and at J to 3 bases, leaving 9 bases not matched to a gene. CDR1 SGHVS and CDR2 FNYEAQ come from the germline V gene. The CDR3 runs 17 residues. DNA for the CDR3: TGTGCCAGCAGCTTGGGGTCTTTAGCGGGGGGAACAGATACGCAGTATTTT. It is translated as CASSLGSLAGGTDTQYF.

The chain joins TRBV11-2 to TRBJ1-6; tentatively, D is TRBD1 (5 bases). Germline loops: CDR1 SGHAT, CDR2 FQNNGV. Trimming removed 0 bases at V and 9 bases at J, with 18 bases between. This CDR3 spans 17 amino acids. CDR3 loop: CASSLDRSSGGISPLHF. CDR3 DNA: TGTGCCAGCAGCTTAGACAGGTCTTCGGGGGGAATTTCACCCCTCCACTTT.

J is TRBJ2-3 and V is TRBV27; D is perhaps TRBD1 (6 bases). V was pared by 7 bases and J by 3 bases, with 14 bases between. CDR3 size: 14 residues. Germline V gene lookup returns CDR1 MNHEY and CDR2 SMNVEV (reference sequence). The CDR3 region is CASTAQGKTDTQYF. The CDR3 DNA is TGTGCCAGCACCGCTCAGGGGAAAACAGATACGCAGTATTTT.

The rearrangement links TRBV9 to TRBJ1-1, with no clear D. The CDR3 covers 16 residues. Trimming left V 0 bases short and J 5 bases short, with 17 bases between. Per germline, CDR1 SGDLS and CDR2 YYNGEE. The CDR3 coding sequence is TGTGCCAGCAGCGTAGGTCCGAGTGAAGGACTGACTGAAGCTTTCTTT. Translation: CASSVGPSEGLTEAFF.

J is TRBJ2-7 and V is TRBV7-9; 7 bases line up with TRBD1. Germline CDR1 and CDR2: SEHNR and FQNEAQ (reference sequence). The CDR3 length is 12 residues. J gave up 6 bases and V 5 bases, and 4 bases lay outside the gene matches. CDR3 nucleotides: TGTGCCAGCAGCACGACAGGGTCCGAGCAGTACTTC. Its protein product is CASSTTGSEQYF.

This rearrangement joins TRBV4-1 to TRBJ2-5, with 7 bases aligning to TRBD1. CDR1 is MGHRA, CDR2 YSYEKL, per germline. The length of the CDR3 is 14 residues. With 1 base clipped from V and 3 bases from J, the junction kept 2 bases outside the gene matches. The CDR3 is CASSQVTGEETQYF. The CDR3 DNA is TGCGCCAGCAGCCAAGTAACAGGGGAAGAGACCCAGTACTTC.

By proportion, this clone is large. This sequence joins TRBV5-6 and TRBJ1-2; D is unclear. V was pared by 2 bases and J by 7 bases, with 24 bases between. The CDR3 runs to 17 residues. Germline CDR1 reads SGHDT; CDR2 reads YYEEEE. This chain's CDR3 is CASSLIVGERFPRGYTF. The CDR3, as DNA: TGTGCCAGCAGCTTAATTGTCGGGGAAAGGTTTCCTCGTGGCTACACCTTC.

Points on this clone: The sample carries other DNA sequences with the same CDR3. The chain has TRBV24-1 and TRBJ2-3; TRBD2 matches at 9 bases. V trimming: 3 bases; J trimming: 3 bases; junction bases outside the gene matches: 3. Germline CDR1 KGHDR, CDR2 SFDVKD. The CDR3 has 15 amino acids. CDR3 loop: CATSDVAGGTDTQYF. In DNA form, the CDR3 reads TGTGCCACCAGTGATGTTGCGGGGGGGACAGATACGCAGTATTTT.

The V and J genes are TRBV11-2 and TRBJ1-2; D not certain. The germline V gene encodes CDR1 SGHAT and CDR2 FQNNGV. V was shortened by 2 bases and J by 0 bases, with 16 bases between the two germline ends. The CDR3 length is 17 residues. The CDR3 is CASSLTGGDTTNYGYTF. The CDR3 DNA is TGTGCCAGCAGCTTAACCGGCGGTGATACCACTAACTATGGCTACACCTTC.